This is a list of T cell receptor beta chains from one sample in a study of cytomegalovirus exposure and HLA in healthy donors. Method: immunoSEQ multiplex PCR; TCRdb's copy keeps in-frame clones and lacks some. The sample consists of some 98,000 clones, around 77% of them appearing once. Sequencing was carried out using PBMCs. The origin of the receptors is a female donor in good health and CMV-seronegative. CDR3s include the opening cysteine and the closing phenylalanine or tryptophan. The order of the fields is D gene, V gene, clone size, J gene, CDR3 length, CDR3 DNA, CDR3 protein. D genes are given only for firm matches. Only part of the rows carry a size: once, few, many, or a class if the clone is expanded.

>-|TRBV28|few|TRBJ1-1|15
TGTGCCCTCAGCCTCGCGCCGGGGGGAGGCACTGAAGCTTTCTTT
CALSLAPGGGTEAFF
>-|TRBV19|few|TRBJ2-1|14
TGTGCCAGTAGTATTACGACAGAAAGAAATGAGCAGTTCTTC
CASSITTERNEQFF
>-|TRBV4-3|-|TRBJ2-7|16
TGCGCCAGCAGCCAAGATCGAACTAGCTTTTTATACGAGCAGTACTTC
CASSQDRTSFLYEQYF
>-|TRBV5-4|-|TRBJ1-2|17
TGTGCCAGCAGACCTCAGAAGGGGCCACCTATAAACTATGGCTACACCTTC
CASRPQKGPPINYGYTF
>-|TRBV25-1|-|TRBJ2-6|14
TGTGCCAGCAGCCTAGGATCTGGGGCCAACGTCCTGACTTTC
CASSLGSGANVLTF
>TRBD1|TRBV30|-|TRBJ1-1|13
TGTGCCTGGAGTAGGACAGGGAACACTGAAGCTTTCTTT
CAWSRTGNTEAFF
>-|TRBV6-1|few|TRBJ1-2|13
TGTGCCAGCAGTAGACAGGACGACTATGGCTACACCTTC
CASSRQDDYGYTF
>TRBD2|TRBV11-3|-|TRBJ2-1|17
TGTGCCAGCAGCCGGGGACTAGCGGGAGGTTTGTTCAATGAGCAGTTCTTC
CASSRGLAGGLFNEQFF
>-|TRBV19|-|TRBJ2-6|14
TGTGCCAGTAGTGCAGTCTCTGGGGCCAACGTCCTGACTTTC
CASSAVSGANVLTF
>TRBD1|TRBV30|-|TRBJ1-5|14
TGTGCCTGGGGTCCCCCAGGGGGCCGGCAGCCCCAGCATTTT
CAWGPPGGRQPQHF
>TRBD1|TRBV4-1|few|TRBJ1-2|14
TGCGCCAGCAGCCAAGCCGGGACAGGGTATGGCTACACCTTC
CASSQAGTGYGYTF
>-|TRBV19|-|TRBJ2-1|17
TGTGCCAGTAGTCCACCCATCCTAAGCCCCTCGGGTGAGGAGCAGTTCTTC
CASSPPILSPSGEEQFF
>-|TRBV6-5|-|TRBJ2-7|14
TGTGCCAGCAGTCGGGACACCCCCACGTCCGAGCAGTACTTC
CASSRDTPTSEQYF
>-|TRBV11-1|-|TRBJ1-1|14
TGTGCCAGCAGCTTACAACCAGAGAACACTGAAGCTTTCTTT
CASSLQPENTEAFF
>-|TRBV5-1|-|TRBJ1-2|15
TGCGCCAGCAGCTTCGTCCGGGGAGACTTGGATGGCTACACCTTC
CASSFVRGDLDGYTF
>-|TRBV19|-|TRBJ1-5|13
TGTGCCAGTAGCCGAGAGCCCAATCAGCCCCAGCATTTT
CASSREPNQPQHF
>-|TRBV19|-|TRBJ2-1|15
TGTGCCAGTACCCTCGGGGTCGGGAGTGAAAATGAGCAGTTCTTC
CASTLGVGSENEQFF
>-|TRBV4-1|-|TRBJ2-1|14
TGCGCCAGCAGCCAACAATCGTTGACAGGTCCGGTGTTCTTC
CASSQQSLTGPVFF
>TRBD1|TRBV7-9|-|TRBJ1-1|13
TGTGCCAGCAGAGGTACAGGGGTCACTGAAGCTTTCTTT
CASRGTGVTEAFF
>-|TRBV5-6|-|TRBJ2-7|12
TGTGCCAGCAGCTTGGAGGAGTACGAGCAGTACTTC
CASSLEEYEQYF
>-|TRBV5-1|-|TRBJ1-3|14
TGCGCCAGCAGCTTGGGCACTTCTGGAAACACCATATATTTT
CASSLGTSGNTIYF
>TRBD2|TRBV2|-|TRBJ2-7|14
TGTGCCAGCAGAGTACTAGCGGGGCTCTACGAGCAGTACTTC
CASRVLAGLYEQYF
>TRBD2|TRBV7-8|-|TRBJ2-3|18
TGTGCCAGCAGCTTAGGGGGACTAGCGGGAGGAGGTACAGATACGCAGTATTTT
CASSLGGLAGGGTDTQYF
>-|TRBV9|few|TRBJ2-2|18
TGTGCCAGCAGCGTATCGATCGGAGGGAGTGTGGGAACCGGGGAGCTGTTTTTT
CASSVSIGGSVGTGELFF
>TRBD1|TRBV19|once|TRBJ1-2|14
TGTGCCAGTAGTTCCAGGGACAGGGCCTATGGCTACACCTTC
CASSSRDRAYGYTF
>-|TRBV14|-|TRBJ1-2|13
TGTGCCAGCAGTGGCCCCTTGGAGGCTGGCTACACCTTC
CASSGPLEAGYTF
>-|TRBV27|-|TRBJ1-2|14
TGTGCCAGCAGTTTAGGGAGGGGGGGCTATGGCTACACCTTC
CASSLGRGGYGYTF
>-|TRBV19|-|TRBJ2-5|12
TGTGCCAGTAGTATAGGAGGGGAGACCCAGTACTTC
CASSIGGETQYF
>-|TRBV28|-|TRBJ2-4|15
TGTGCCAGCAGTTTGGAGACAGTAGCCAAAAACATTCAGTACTTC
CASSLETVAKNIQYF
>-|TRBV30|-|TRBJ1-3|16
TGTGCCTGGATCCCCCATCCAGCTAGCTCTGGAAACACCATATATTTT
CAWIPHPASSGNTIYF
>-|TRBV2|-|TRBJ1-3|13
TGTGCCAGCAGGCGGGATTCAGGAAACACCATATATTTT
CASRRDSGNTIYF
>TRBD1|TRBV11-1|-|TRBJ1-1|14
TGTGCCAGCAGCTTTGGACAGGCCTTTTCTGAAGCTTTCTTT
CASSFGQAFSEAFF
>TRBD1|TRBV30|-|TRBJ2-5|16
TGTGCCTGGAGTGCGGGGATCCGGGACAGGGAAGAGGGGCAGTACTTC
CAWSAGIRDREEGQYF
>-|TRBV9|-|TRBJ1-2|14
TGTGCCAGCAGCCCCGAGGGCTCTAACTATGGCTACACCTTC
CASSPEGSNYGYTF
>-|TRBV6-1|once|TRBJ1-1|14
TGTGCCAGCCGACCCGACCCAACCGGGACTGAAGCTTTCTTT
CASRPDPTGTEAFF
>-|TRBV5-6|-|TRBJ1-1|15
TGTGCCAGCAGCTTGGGAACTAGAACGAACACTGAAGCTTTCTTT
CASSLGTRTNTEAFF